This TCR beta chain came from a study of long-term antiretroviral therapy in people with HIV (dated by TCRdb to the early 2020s). Study-level background: Collection of the earliest samples took place about a decade ahead of the 2015 WHO recommendation for immediate ART, at a time when ART was typically delayed until CD4 counts fell. Whether ART initiation and durable HIV suppression were associated with changes in peripheral blood TRB repertoire composition and diversity was tested in a retrospective serial study. A total of around 190 cryopreserved PBMC samples came from roughly 30 adults with confirmed HIV infection and were collected serially over a mean of roughly six years (range 1-12). About 35% of the 30 participants with HIV were female. Test extractions of a monoclonal T-cell line alongside a few dozen polyclonal samples showed no cross-contamination during QIAcube processing. The study at large found these results: Starting ART was linked to a significant rise in TRB diversity, yet even with long-term ART the diversity remained significantly lower than in transplant donor controls. The samples span the years 2004 to 2017, and the ART regimens used at that time may not be as effective as current regimens. Because pre-ART samples had limited cell numbers, unsorted PBMC were profiled rather than sorted CD4+ and CD8+ T cells. CDR3 length ranges in HIV repertoires were narrower than in controls, and network structure suggested an antigen-experienced repertoire with only a slight naive shift after ART. Because PBMC availability was limited, only the TCR beta chain was sequenced, with no alpha chain pairing. At every time point, the repertoire was dominated by expanded TRB clones first identified before ART initiation, although this dominance fluctuated and, in many PLHIV, declined after ART. No data were available on ART adherence, viral resistance or therapy changes, limiting inferences about post-ART repertoire changes.

CDR1 is given as SGHTA and CDR2 as FQGNSA, both from the germline V gene. V lost 5 bases and J lost 6 bases, and the count of bases not matched to a germline gene is 9. There are 14 amino acids in the CDR3, from cysteine to phenylalanine inclusive. Of the read, only the CDR3 DNA is kept; its 42 bases are in frame from base 1. Comments on this clone: No antigen is known for it. No base qualities exist here, and no much larger clone lies one base off it.

The immunoSEQ hsTCRB v3.0 assay was used at survey level resolution to sequence the TRB variable region. The target sequencing depth for TRB was roughly 40,000-55,000 T-cell genomes per sample. TRB libraries were pooled and sequenced on an Illumina MiSeq using a v3 150-cycle kit. The paper's processing steps were these. Repertoire analysis was run in R within a reproducible Nextflow workflow that covered QC, data transformation and analysis. LymphoSeq2, an R package for exploring AIRR-Seq data, was used to implement custom analyses. A handful of samples that produced fewer than 5000 total TRB sequences were removed, so 190 or so HIV repertoires were analyzed. Among the 190 or so HIV repertoires that were kept, 59 were collected before ART initiation and more than 120 were collected after ART initiation. Each repertoire was downsampled to 5000 TRB nucleotide sequences, and summary statistics were averaged across 100 downsampling iterations. The analysis kept only TRB sequences whose CDR3 regions were at least seven amino acids long. Diversity was assessed using a clonality score derived from Shannon entropy and using the Gini coefficient. In the repertoire networks, any two of the top 5000 CDR3 amino acid sequences were connected whenever the two sequences differed by an edit distance of one. For TRB CDR3 amino acid sequences, antigen specificity groups and MHC restriction were predicted with GLIPH2. To flag known CMV, EBV, HIV or tissue antigen associations, CDR3 amino acid sequences were matched against VDJdb and McPAS-TCR. Pre-ART, post-ART and control groups were compared with Wilcoxon signed-rank tests and Holm-Bonferroni correction. In its TCRdb copy, this immuneACCESS table keeps in-frame sequences only and misses some clones. Where compared with another copy, unresolved V genes explain less than half of these, and the others have no known cause. Clone size and the V and J calls come from that table; the DNA yielded D and trimming. This sample holds fewer than 20,000 clones; approximately 80% were observed only once. The biggest ten clones account for around 19% of the sample.

Participants were included only if at least one PBMC sample before ART initiation and at least two post-ART samples were available. Treatment was received in the United States of America by all participants with HIV. Before DNA extraction, cryopreserved samples of roughly 0.9-10 million PBMC were thawed and then washed. At the time of the earliest PBMC sample, participants with HIV were aged between roughly 23 and 60 years. PBMC samples from each participant spanned 1-4 timepoints before ART initiation and 2-8 timepoints after ART initiation, with a median of 7 samples. Serial HIV viral load, CD4+ T-cell count, ART history and demographic data were obtained for every participant. Using a Qiagen kit on a QIAcube, genomic DNA was extracted from unsorted PBMC, with samples processed in batches of 12.

The sequence derives from a woman aged 18-35 years with HIV. The specimen comprised unsorted PBMCs, sampled 0.6 years after starting antiretroviral therapy. Recombination connected TRBV7-2 to TRBJ1-2; TRBD1 fits 7 bases in the junction. In nucleotides, the sequence is TGTGCCAGCAGCACCTCGACAGGGTCTGATGGCTACACCTTC. Its protein is CASSTSTGSDGYTF.